This paragraph covers one T cell receptor (beta chain) sequence. The data derive from a study of blood T cell repertoires in COVID-19. TCRdb keeps only in-frame clones here, not all; method: immunoSEQ multiplex PCR. The data show over 200,000 clones, around nine tenths seen once. CDR3 length: 14 residues. In germline, CDR1 is LGHDT, CDR2 YNNKEL (reference sequence). The germline V and J ends were trimmed by 0 bases and 7 bases, with 12 bases remaining between them. The sequencing sample was made of PBMCs or T cells enriched from blood (not recorded which). The clonotype originates from a woman aged 25 to 39 who had been exposed to COVID-19. The chain joins TRBV3-1 (or the pseudogene TRBV3-2) to TRBJ1-1; tentative D call: TRBD1 (6 bases). This chain's CDR3 is CASSQEGGLVEAFF. The CDR3 DNA reads as TGTGCCAGCAGCCAAGAGGGGGGGCTCGTTGAAGCTTTCTTT.